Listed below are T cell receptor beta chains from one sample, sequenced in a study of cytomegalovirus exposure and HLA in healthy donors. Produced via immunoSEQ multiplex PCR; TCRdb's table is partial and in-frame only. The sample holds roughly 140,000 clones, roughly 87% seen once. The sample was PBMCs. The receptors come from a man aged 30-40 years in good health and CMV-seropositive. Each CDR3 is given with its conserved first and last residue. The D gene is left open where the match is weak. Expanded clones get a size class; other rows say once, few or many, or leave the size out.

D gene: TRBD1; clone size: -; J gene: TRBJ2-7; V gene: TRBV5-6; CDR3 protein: CASSYEDRRWREQYF; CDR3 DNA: TGTGCCAGCAGCTATGAGGACAGGAGGTGGCGCGAGCAGTACTTC
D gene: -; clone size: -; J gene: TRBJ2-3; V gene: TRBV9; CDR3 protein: CASSPPVSTDTQYF; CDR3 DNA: TGTGCCAGCAGCCCCCCGGTGAGCACAGATACGCAGTATTTT
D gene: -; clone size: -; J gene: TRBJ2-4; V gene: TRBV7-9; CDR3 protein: CASSSWEEDAKNIQYF; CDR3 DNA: TGTGCCAGCAGCTCCTGGGAGGAGGACGCCAAAAACATTCAGTACTTC
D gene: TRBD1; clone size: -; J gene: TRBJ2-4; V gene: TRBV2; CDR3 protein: CASSGDSGGRFGNIQYF; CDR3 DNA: TGTGCCAGCAGTGGGGATTCAGGGGGCCGATTTGGGAACATTCAGTACTTC
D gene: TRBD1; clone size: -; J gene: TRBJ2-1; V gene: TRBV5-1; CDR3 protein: CASRRGVGQGYNEQFF; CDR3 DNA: TGCGCCAGCCGGCGTGGAGTGGGACAGGGCTACAATGAGCAGTTCTTC
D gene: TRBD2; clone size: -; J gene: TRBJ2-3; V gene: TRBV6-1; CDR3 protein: CAGATSTTTDTQYF; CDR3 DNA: TGTGCCGGGGCGACTAGCACTACCACAGATACGCAGTATTTT
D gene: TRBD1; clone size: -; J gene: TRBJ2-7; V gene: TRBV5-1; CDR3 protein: CASSTGTAAYVQYF; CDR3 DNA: TGCGCCAGCAGTACCGGGACAGCCGCCTACGTGCAGTACTTC
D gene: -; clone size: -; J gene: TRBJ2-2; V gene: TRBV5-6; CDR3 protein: CASSLAAGELFF; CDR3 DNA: TGTGCCAGCAGCTTGGCCGCCGGGGAGCTGTTTTTT
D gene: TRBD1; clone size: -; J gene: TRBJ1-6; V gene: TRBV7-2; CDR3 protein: CASSLGQGAYSPLHF; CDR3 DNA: TGTGCCAGCAGCTTAGGCCAGGGGGCCTACTCACCCCTCCACTTT
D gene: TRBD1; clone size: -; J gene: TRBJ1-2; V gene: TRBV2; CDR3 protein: CASSSVGGQGVYGYTF; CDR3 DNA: TGTGCCAGCAGCTCGGTCGGGGGACAGGGAGTCTATGGCTACACCTTC
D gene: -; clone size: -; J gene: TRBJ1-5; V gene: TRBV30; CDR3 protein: CAWSVQGHQPQHF; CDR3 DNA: TGTGCCTGGAGTGTACAGGGTCATCAGCCCCAGCATTTT
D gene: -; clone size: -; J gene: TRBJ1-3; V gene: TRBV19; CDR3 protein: CASSEGTFKGTGNTIYF; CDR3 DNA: TGTGCCAGTAGCGAAGGGACTTTTAAAGGTACTGGAAACACCATATATTTT
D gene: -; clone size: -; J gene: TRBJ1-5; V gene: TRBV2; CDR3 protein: CASSPKTGSNQPQHF; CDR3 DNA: TGTGCCAGCAGCCCGAAGACAGGATCCAATCAGCCCCAGCATTTT
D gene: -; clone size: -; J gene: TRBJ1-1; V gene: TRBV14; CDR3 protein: CASSHPGMNTEAFF; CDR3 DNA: TGTGCCAGCAGCCATCCAGGGATGAACACTGAAGCTTTCTTT
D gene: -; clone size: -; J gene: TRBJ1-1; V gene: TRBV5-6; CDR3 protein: CASSLALGQRNTEAFF; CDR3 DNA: TGTGCCAGCAGCTTGGCCCTAGGACAGCGGAACACTGAAGCTTTCTTT
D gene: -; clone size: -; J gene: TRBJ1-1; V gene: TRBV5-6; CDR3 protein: CASSSTGNTEAFF; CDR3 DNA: TGTGCCAGCAGCAGTACAGGGAACACTGAAGCTTTCTTT
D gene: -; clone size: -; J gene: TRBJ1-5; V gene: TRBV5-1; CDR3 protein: CASSLDTGQGQPQHF; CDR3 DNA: TGCGCCAGCAGCTTGGACACAGGGCAGGGGCAGCCCCAGCATTTT
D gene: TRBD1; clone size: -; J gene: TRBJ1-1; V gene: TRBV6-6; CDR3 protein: CASSSGGRVTEAFF; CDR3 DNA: TGTGCCAGCAGCTCAGGGGGCAGGGTCACTGAAGCTTTCTTT
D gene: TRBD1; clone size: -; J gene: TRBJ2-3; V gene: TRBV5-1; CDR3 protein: CASSLDRGATDTQYF; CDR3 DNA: TGCGCCAGCAGCTTGGACAGGGGCGCCACAGATACGCAGTATTTT
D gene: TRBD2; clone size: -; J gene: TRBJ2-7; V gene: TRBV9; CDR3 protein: CASSPNPGGGSEQYF; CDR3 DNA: TGTGCCAGCAGCCCTAATCCGGGAGGCGGAAGCGAGCAGTACTTC
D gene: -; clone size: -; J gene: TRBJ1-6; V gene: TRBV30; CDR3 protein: CAWSAGGSYNSPLHF; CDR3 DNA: TGTGCCTGGTCCGCCGGAGGATCCTATAATTCACCCCTCCACTTT
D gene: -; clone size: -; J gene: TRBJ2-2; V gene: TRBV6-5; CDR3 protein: CASSYSGENTGELFF; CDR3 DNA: TGTGCCAGCAGTTACTCCGGGGAGAACACCGGGGAGCTGTTTTTT
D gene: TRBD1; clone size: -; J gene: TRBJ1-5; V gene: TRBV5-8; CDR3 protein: CASSFRDRGHQPQHF; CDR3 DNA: TGTGCCAGCAGCTTTCGGGACAGGGGCCATCAGCCCCAGCATTTT
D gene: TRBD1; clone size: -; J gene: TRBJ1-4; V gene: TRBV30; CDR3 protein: CAWSPRTGTNEKLFF; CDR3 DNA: TGTGCCTGGAGTCCACGGACAGGAACAAATGAAAAACTGTTTTTT
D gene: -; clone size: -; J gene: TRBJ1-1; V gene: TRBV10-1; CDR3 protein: CASSDKRDTEAFF; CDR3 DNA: TGCGCCAGCAGTGACAAACGGGACACTGAAGCTTTCTTT
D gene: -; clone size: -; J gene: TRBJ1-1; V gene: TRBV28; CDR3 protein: CASSSTAMNTEAFF; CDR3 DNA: TGTGCCAGCAGTTCGACAGCAATGAACACTGAAGCTTTCTTT
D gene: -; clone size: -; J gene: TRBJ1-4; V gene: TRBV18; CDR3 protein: CASTDGVNEKLFF; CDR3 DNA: TGTGCCAGCACGGACGGGGTTAATGAAAAACTGTTTTTT
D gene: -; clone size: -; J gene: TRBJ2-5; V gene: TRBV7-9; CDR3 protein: CASSFAGAGGETQYF; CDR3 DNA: TGTGCCAGCAGCTTCGCGGGGGCGGGTGGAGAGACCCAGTACTTC
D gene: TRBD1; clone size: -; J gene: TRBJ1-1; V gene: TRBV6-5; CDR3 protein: CASSYRDREAFF; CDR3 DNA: TGTGCCAGCAGTTACCGAGACAGGGAGGCTTTCTTT
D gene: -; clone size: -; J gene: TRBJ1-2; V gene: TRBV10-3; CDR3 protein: CAISESPNYGYTF; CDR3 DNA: TGTGCCATCAGTGAAAGCCCTAACTATGGCTACACCTTC
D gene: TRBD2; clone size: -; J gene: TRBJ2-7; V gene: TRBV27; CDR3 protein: CASSLRTGTSGSEQYF; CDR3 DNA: TGTGCCAGCAGTTTGCGGACCGGGACTAGCGGGAGCGAGCAGTACTTC
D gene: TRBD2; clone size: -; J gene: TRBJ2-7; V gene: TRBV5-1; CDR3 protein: CASSLVRESNEQYF; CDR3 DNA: TGCGCCAGCAGCTTGGTGCGGGAGTCCAACGAGCAGTACTTC
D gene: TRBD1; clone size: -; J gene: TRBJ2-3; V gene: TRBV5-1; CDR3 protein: CASSLGDRSSSTDTQYF; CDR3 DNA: TGCGCCAGCAGCTTGGGGGACAGGAGTTCGAGCACAGATACGCAGTATTTT
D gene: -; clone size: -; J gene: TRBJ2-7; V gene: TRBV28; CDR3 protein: CASSLLSGTYEQYF; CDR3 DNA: TGTGCCAGCAGTTTGCTTAGCGGAACCTACGAGCAGTACTTC
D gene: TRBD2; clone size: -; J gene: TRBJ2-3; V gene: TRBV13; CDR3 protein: CASSSHGTITDTQYF; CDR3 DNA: TGTGCCAGCAGCTCTCATGGGACTATAACAGATACGCAGTATTTT
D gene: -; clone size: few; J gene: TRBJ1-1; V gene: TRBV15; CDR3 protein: CATSRGRGYEAFF; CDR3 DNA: TGTGCCACCAGCAGAGGGAGGGGTTACGAAGCTTTCTTT
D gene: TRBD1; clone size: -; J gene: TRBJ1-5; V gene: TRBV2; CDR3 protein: CASSESGDRAVQPQHF; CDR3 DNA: TGTGCCAGCAGTGAATCTGGGGACAGGGCTGTTCAGCCCCAGCATTTT
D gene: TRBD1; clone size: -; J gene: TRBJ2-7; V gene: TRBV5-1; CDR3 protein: CASSYGQGISSYEQYF; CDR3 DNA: TGCGCCAGCAGCTACGGACAGGGAATTTCCTCCTACGAGCAGTACTTC
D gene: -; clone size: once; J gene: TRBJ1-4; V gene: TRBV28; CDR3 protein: CASSLNDFRLIRGANEKLFF; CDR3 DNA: TGTGCCAGCAGTTTAAACGACTTCCGCCTAATCAGGGGTGCTAATGAAAAACTGTTTTTT
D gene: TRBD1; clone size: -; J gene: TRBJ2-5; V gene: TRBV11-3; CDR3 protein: CASLPGQGGREKETQYF; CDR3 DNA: TGTGCCAGCTTACCGGGACAGGGAGGGAGGGAAAAAGAGACCCAGTACTTC
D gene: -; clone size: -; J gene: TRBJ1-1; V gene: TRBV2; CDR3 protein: CASSPGYTEAFF; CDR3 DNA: TGTGCCAGCAGTCCCGGGTACACTGAAGCTTTCTTT